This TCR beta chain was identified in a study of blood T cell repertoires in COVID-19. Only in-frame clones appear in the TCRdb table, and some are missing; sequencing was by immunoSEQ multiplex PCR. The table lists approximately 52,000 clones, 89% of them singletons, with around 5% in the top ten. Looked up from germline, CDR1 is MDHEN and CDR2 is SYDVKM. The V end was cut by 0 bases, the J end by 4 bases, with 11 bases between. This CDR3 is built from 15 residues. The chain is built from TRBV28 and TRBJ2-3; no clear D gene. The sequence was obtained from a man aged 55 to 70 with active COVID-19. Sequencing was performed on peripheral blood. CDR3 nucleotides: TGTGCCAGCAGTTTATGGGCATCCGCACCAGATACGCAGTATTTT. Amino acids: CASSLWASAPDTQYF.